This TCR beta chain derives from a study of cytomegalovirus exposure and HLA in healthy donors. Whole-study findings and limits: The listing of roughly 160 TCR beta chains classed them as cytomegalovirus-associated. In vitro work confirmed that three CMV-associated chains recognize CMV antigens.

On this clone: Its specificity is unknown.

The length of the CDR3 is 15 residues. Germline CDR1 reads KGHSH; CDR2 reads LQKENI. V shed 3 bases and J shed 0 bases, with 11 bases lying between them. With 60 Vbeta and 13 Jbeta primers, the PCR was carried out. Sequencing used immunoSEQ multiplex PCR; TCRdb keeps in-frame clones, though not all of them. The sample lists 200,000 to 300,000 clones, about 80% occurring once. The receptor's source is a woman aged 40 to 49 in good health and CMV-seropositive. The V and J genes are TRBV18 and TRBJ1-1; D might be TRBD1 (6 bases). Material: PBMCs. Here the CDR3 reads CASSPQGPLNTEAFF. CDR3 DNA: TGTGCCAGCTCACCGCAGGGGCCTTTGAACACTGAAGCTTTCTTT.